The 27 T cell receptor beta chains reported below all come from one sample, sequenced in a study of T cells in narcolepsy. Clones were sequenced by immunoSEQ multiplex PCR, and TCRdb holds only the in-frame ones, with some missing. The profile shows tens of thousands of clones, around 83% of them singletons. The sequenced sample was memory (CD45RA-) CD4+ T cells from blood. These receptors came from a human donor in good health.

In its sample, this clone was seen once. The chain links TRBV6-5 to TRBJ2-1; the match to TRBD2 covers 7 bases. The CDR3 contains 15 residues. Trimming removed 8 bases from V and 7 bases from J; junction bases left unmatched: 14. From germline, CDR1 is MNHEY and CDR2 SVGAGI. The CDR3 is CASSSSPGGRNEQFF. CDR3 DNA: TGTGCCAGCTCCTCTAGCCCGGGGGGACGGAATGAGCAGTTCTTC.

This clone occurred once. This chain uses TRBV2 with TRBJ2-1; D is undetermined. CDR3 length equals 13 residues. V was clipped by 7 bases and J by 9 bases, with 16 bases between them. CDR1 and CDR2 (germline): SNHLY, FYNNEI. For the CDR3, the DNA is TGTGCCAGCATGGGGATCACCCAAGGTGAGCAGTTCTTC. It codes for CASMGITQGEQFF.

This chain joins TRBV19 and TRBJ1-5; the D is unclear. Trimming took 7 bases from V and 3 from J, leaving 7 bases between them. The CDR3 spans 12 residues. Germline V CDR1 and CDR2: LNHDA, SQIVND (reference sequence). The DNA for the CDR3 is TGTGCCAGTAACACATTCAATCAGCCCCAGCATTTT. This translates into CASNTFNQPQHF.

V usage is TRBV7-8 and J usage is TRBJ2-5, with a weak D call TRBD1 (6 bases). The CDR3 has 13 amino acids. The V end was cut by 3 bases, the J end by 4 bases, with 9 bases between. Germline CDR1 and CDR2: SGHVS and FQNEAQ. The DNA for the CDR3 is TGTGCCAGCAGCTTCACAGGGAGAGAGACCCAGTACTTC. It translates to CASSFTGRETQYF.

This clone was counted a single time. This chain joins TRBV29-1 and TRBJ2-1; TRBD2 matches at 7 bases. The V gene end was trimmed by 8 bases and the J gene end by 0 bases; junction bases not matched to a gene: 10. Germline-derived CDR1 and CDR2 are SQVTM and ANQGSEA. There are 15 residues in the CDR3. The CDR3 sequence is CSTLAGRASYNEQFF. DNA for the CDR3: TGCAGCACTCTTGCAGGGAGGGCCTCCTACAATGAGCAGTTCTTC.

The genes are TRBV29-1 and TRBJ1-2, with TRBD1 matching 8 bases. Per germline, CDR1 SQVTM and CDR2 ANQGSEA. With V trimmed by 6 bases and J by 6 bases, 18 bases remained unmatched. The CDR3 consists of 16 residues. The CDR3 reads CSVLVPRVPGQDGYTF. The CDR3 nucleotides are TGCAGCGTGTTAGTCCCCCGGGTCCCGGGACAGGATGGCTACACCTTC.

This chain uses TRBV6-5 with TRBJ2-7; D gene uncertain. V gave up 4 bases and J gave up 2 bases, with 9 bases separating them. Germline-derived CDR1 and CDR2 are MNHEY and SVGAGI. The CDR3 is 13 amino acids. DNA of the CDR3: TGTGCCAGCAGTTTAGTGATCACCTACGAGCAGTACTTC. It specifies CASSLVITYEQYF.

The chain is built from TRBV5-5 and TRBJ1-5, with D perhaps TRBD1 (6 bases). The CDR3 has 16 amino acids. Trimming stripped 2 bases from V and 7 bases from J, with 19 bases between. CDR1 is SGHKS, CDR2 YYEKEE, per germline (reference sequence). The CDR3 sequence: CASSFYTGTNEQPQHF. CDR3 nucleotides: TGTGCCAGCAGCTTCTACACCGGGACAAACGAACAGCCCCAGCATTTT.

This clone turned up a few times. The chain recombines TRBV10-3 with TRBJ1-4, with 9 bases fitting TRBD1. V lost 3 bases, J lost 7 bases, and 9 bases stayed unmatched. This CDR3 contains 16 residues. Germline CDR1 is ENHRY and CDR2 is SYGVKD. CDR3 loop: CAISDTGQGGGEKLFF. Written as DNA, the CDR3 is TGTGCCATCAGTGACACGGGACAGGGAGGTGGTGAAAAACTGTTTTTT.

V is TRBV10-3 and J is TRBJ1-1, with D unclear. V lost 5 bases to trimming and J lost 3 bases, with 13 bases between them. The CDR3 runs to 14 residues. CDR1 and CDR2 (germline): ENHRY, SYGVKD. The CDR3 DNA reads TGTGCCATCAGTCGTCCCGAGATGCACACTGAAGCTTTCTTT. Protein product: CAISRPEMHTEAFF.

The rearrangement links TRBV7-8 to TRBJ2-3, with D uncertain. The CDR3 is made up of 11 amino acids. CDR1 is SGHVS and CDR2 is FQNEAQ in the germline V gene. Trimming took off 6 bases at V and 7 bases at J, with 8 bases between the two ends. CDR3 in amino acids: CASRNENTQYF. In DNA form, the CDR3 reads TGTGCCAGCAGGAACGAGAATACGCAGTATTTT. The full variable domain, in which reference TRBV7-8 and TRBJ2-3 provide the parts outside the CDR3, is GAGVSQSPRYKVAKRGQDVALRCDPISGHVSLFWYQQALGQGPEFLTYFQNEAQLDKSGLPSDRFFAERPEGSVSTLKIQRTQQEDSAVYLCASRNENTQYFGPGTRLTVL.

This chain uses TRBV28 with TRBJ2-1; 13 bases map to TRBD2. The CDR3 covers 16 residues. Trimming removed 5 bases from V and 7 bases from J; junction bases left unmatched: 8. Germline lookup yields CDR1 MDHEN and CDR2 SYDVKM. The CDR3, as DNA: TGTGCCAGCAGTATATCACTAGCGGGGGGGCCAAATGAGCAGTTCTTC. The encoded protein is CASSISLAGGPNEQFF.

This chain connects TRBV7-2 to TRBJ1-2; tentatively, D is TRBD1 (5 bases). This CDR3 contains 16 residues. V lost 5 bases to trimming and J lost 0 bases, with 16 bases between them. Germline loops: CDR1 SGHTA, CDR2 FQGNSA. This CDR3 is CASSPGGSATNYGYTF. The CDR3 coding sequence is TGTGCCAGCAGCCCGGGGGGGTCCGCTACTAACTATGGCTACACCTTC.

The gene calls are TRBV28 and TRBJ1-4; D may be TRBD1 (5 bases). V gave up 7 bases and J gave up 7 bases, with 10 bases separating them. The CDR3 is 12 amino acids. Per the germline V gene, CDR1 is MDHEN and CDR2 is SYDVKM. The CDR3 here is CASIGTGEKLFF. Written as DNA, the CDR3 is TGTGCCAGCATCGGGACCGGTGAAAAACTGTTTTTT.

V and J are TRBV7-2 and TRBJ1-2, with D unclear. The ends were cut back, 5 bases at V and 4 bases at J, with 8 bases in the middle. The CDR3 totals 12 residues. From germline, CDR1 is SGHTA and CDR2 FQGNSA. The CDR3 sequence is CASSQAVYGYTF. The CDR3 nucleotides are TGTGCCAGCAGCCAAGCGGTCTATGGCTACACCTTC.

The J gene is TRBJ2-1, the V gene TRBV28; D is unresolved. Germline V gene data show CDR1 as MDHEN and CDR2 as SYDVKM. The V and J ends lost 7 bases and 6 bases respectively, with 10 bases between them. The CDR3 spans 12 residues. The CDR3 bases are TGTGCCAGCATGGGCAGTTCCAATGAGCAGTTCTTC. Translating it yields CASMGSSNEQFF.

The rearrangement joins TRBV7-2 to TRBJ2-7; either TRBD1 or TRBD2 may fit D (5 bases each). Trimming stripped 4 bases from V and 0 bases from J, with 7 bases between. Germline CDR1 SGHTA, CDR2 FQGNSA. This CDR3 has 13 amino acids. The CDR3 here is CASSWDLSYEQYV. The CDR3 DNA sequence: TGTGCCAGCAGCTGGGACCTCTCCTACGAGCAGTACGTC.

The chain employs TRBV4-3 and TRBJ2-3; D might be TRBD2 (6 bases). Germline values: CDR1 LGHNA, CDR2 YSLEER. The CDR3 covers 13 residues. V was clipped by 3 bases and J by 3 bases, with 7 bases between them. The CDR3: CASSQDYTDTQYF. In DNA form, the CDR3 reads TGCGCCAGCAGCCAGGACTATACAGATACGCAGTATTTT.

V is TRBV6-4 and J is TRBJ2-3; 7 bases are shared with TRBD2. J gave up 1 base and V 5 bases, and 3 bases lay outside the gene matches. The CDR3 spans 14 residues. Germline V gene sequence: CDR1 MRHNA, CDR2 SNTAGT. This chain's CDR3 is CASSRLAGTDTQYF. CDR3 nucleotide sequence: TGTGCCAGCAGTAGGCTAGCGGGCACAGATACGCAGTATTTT.

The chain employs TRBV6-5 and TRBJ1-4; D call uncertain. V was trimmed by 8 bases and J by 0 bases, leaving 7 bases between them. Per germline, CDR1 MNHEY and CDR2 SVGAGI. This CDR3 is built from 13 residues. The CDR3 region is CASSGTTNEKLFF. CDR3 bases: TGTGCCAGCTCTGGGACAACTAATGAAAAACTGTTTTTT.

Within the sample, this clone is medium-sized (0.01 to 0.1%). This CDR3 reads CASSLDPLNSPLHF. CDR3 nucleotide sequence: TGCGCCAGCAGCTTGGATCCTCTTAATTCACCCCTCCACTTT. V and J are TRBV5-1 and TRBJ1-6; no clear D gene. CDR1 and CDR2 from the germline V gene are SGHRS and YFSETQ. This CDR3 is built from 14 residues. Between the trimmed V and J ends, which lost 0 bases and 6 bases, there was a span of 7 bases.

CDR3 loop: CASGSRGADFNSPLHF. The DNA for the CDR3 is TGTGCCAGCGGATCCAGGGGCGCTGACTTTAATTCACCCCTCCACTTT. This rearrangement joins TRBV2 to TRBJ1-6; D might be TRBD1 (6 bases). V shed 8 bases and J shed 6 bases, with 20 bases lying between them. The CDR3 is made up of 16 amino acids. Germline CDR1 is SNHLY and CDR2 is FYNNEI.

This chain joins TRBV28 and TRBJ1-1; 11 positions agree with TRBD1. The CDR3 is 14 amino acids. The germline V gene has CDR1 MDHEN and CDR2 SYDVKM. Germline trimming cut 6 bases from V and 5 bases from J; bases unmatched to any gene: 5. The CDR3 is CASRGQGVKTEAFF. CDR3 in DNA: TGTGCCAGCAGGGGACAGGGGGTAAAAACTGAAGCTTTCTTT.

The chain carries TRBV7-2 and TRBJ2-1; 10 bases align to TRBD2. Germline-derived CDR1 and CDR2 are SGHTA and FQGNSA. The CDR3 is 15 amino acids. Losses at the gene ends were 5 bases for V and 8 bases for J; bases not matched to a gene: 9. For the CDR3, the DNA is TGTGCCAGCAGCCCCGGGACTAGCGTTGGCCATGAGCAGTTCTTC. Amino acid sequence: CASSPGTSVGHEQFF.

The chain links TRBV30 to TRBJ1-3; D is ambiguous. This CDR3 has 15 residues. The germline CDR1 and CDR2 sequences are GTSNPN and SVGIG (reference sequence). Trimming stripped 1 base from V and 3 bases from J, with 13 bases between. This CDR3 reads CAWSANWPRGNTIYF. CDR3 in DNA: TGTGCCTGGAGTGCGAATTGGCCTCGTGGAAACACCATATATTTT.

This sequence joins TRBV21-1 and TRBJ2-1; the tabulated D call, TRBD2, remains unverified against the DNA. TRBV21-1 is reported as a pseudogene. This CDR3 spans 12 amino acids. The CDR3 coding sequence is TGTGCCAGCAGCAAAGTTATCTATGAGCAGTTCTTC. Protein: CASSKVIYEQFF.

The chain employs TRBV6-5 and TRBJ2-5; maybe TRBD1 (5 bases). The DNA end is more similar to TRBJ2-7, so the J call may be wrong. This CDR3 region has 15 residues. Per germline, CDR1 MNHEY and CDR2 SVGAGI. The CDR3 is CASSYGVGASYEQYF. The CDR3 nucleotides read TGTGCCAGCAGTTACGGGGTTGGGGCCTCCTACGAGCAGTACTTC.